The text below deals with one T cell receptor beta chain. As yet, its antigen is unknown. Germline lookup yields CDR1 SGHVS and CDR2 FQNEAQ. V lost 7 bases to trimming and J lost 4 bases, with 20 bases between them. The CDR3 loop spans 16 amino acids. A second roughly 7 to 12 cycle PCR used barcoded and J-beta primers. TCRdb recomputed calls from the 5' RACE reads with MiXCR, one row per CDR3 protein. The repertoire includes about 970,000 distinct CDR3 sequences, about 51% of them detected once, and 20% to 25% sits in the top ten. The data are from a study of blood T cells in healthy people across ages. The study recruited healthy Caucasian donors from Russia who were aged roughly 6 to 100. Total RNA was extracted at no less than 5 micrograms per sample. Study-wide results and limits: Long-lived donors carried more naive CD4+ cells and greater diversity than aged donors.

The sample was blood. V gene TRBV7-8 combines with J gene TRBJ2-1, with unresolved D. This sequence was found in a woman aged 55-70 years in good health. DNA of the CDR3: TGTGCCAGCAACCCTACAACCAGCGTATCGTACAATGAGCAGTTCTTC. This gives the protein CASNPTTSVSYNEQFF.